These 26 T cell receptor beta chains share one sample of origin, sequenced in a study of regulatory dendritic cells for organ transplantation. Only in-frame clones appear in the TCRdb table, and some are missing; sequencing was by immunoSEQ multiplex PCR. The table shows around 19,000 clones, with about 80% occurring only once. Sample: memory CD4+ T cells from blood. The subset denotes: CD45RO+ memory T cells. The source of these receptors is a human donor in good health.

The V gene is TRBV5-4, the J gene TRBJ2-3; 9 nucleotides align to TRBD1. The V gene's germline CDR1 is SGHNT and CDR2 YYREEE (reference sequence). J gave up 6 bases and V 5 bases, and 10 bases lay outside the gene matches. This CDR3 is built from 15 residues. Here the CDR3 reads CASRAPGQGSDTQYF. The CDR3, as DNA: TGTGCCAGCAGGGCACCGGGACAGGGATCGGATACGCAGTATTTT.

V and J are TRBV5-1 and TRBJ2-5, with 7 bases aligning to TRBD2. V gave up 3 bases and J gave up 0 bases; unmatched junction bases: 5. The CDR3 is 15 residues long. Germline assignment: CDR1 SGHRS and CDR2 YFSETQ. CDR3 loop: CASSSAGEYQETQYF. The CDR3 DNA follows: TGCGCCAGCAGCTCCGCGGGAGAGTACCAAGAGACCCAGTACTTC.

V usage is TRBV9 and J usage is TRBJ2-5, with TRBD1 as a possible D gene (7 bases). CDR1 and CDR2 from the germline V gene are SGDLS and YYNGEE. The V and J ends lost 0 bases and 3 bases respectively, with 15 bases between them. The CDR3 runs to 16 residues. Written as DNA, the CDR3 is TGTGCCAGCAGCGTAGGCCCAGGGGGAGGCGAAGAGACCCAGTACTTC. Translated: CASSVGPGGGEETQYF.

The chain joins TRBV7-8 to TRBJ2-2, with TRBD1 matching over 7 bases. The V gene's germline CDR1 is SGHVS and CDR2 FQNEAQ. The CDR3 extends over 16 amino acids. With V trimmed by 7 bases and J by 6 bases, 14 bases remained unmatched. The CDR3: CASTSLVTGLAGELFF. The CDR3 DNA reads TGTGCCAGCACTTCTCTCGTGACAGGGCTTGCCGGGGAGCTGTTTTTT. The full variable domain, with the rest looked up from reference TRBV7-8 and TRBJ2-2, is GAGVSQSPRYKVAKRGQDVALRCDPISGHVSLFWYQQALGQGPEFLTYFQNEAQLDKSGLPSDRFFAERPEGSVSTLKIQRTQQEDSAVYLCASTSLVTGLAGELFFGEGSRLTVL.

This clone appeared a single time. The rearrangement joins TRBV18 to TRBJ2-7, with D tentatively TRBD2 (5 bases). This CDR3 spans 11 amino acids. The V and J ends lost 4 bases and 7 bases respectively, with 8 bases between them. The germline V gene encodes CDR1 KGHSH and CDR2 LQKENI. CDR3 nucleotides: TGTGCCAGCTCACAGAGGGTAGAGCAGTACTTC. Translating it yields CASSQRVEQYF.

The chain employs TRBV5-1 and TRBJ2-1; 7 nucleotides line up with TRBD2. The CDR3 totals 15 residues. Per germline, CDR1 SGHRS and CDR2 YFSETQ. V was pared by 0 bases and J by 2 bases, with 2 bases of the junction left unmatched. The CDR3 sequence is CASSLAGGTYNEQFF. The CDR3 DNA reads as TGCGCCAGCAGCTTGGCCGGGGGGACCTACAATGAGCAGTTCTTC.

The rearrangement joins TRBV7-8 to TRBJ2-1; D is perhaps TRBD2 (5 bases). Trimming removed 1 base from V and 5 bases from J, with 6 bases in between. CDR3 size: 13 residues. Germline CDR1 is SGHVS and CDR2 is FQNEAQ. The CDR3 bases are TGTGCCAGCAGCTTAGGGCGGGACAATGAGCAGTTCTTC. Amino acids: CASSLGRDNEQFF.

CDR3 amino acids: CASSWFPSDSYNEQFF. In DNA form, the CDR3 reads TGCGCCAGCAGCTGGTTTCCTAGCGATTCCTACAATGAGCAGTTCTTC. The rearrangement uses TRBV5-1 and TRBJ2-1; D perhaps matches TRBD2 (6 bases). The CDR3 has 16 amino acids. The V gene lost 3 bases and the J gene lost 1 base, with 14 bases spanning the gap. Germline V gene lookup returns CDR1 SGHRS and CDR2 YFSETQ. The full variable domain, with the rest looked up from reference TRBV5-1 and TRBJ2-1, is KAGVTQTPRYLIKTRGQQVTLSCSPISGHRSVSWYQQTPGQGLQFLFEYFSETQRNKGNFPGRFSGRQFSNSRSEMNVSTLELGDSALYLCASSWFPSDSYNEQFFGPGTRLTVL.

The CDR3: CASSFGARDTEAFF. Here the CDR3 DNA reads TGTGCCAGCAGCTTTGGGGCAAGGGACACTGAAGCTTTCTTT. The chain combines TRBV7-8 with TRBJ1-1, with D tentatively TRBD1 (5 bases). The length of the CDR3 is 14 residues. CDR1 and CDR2 (germline): SGHVS, FQNEAQ. V was clipped by 3 bases and J by 3 bases, with 11 bases between them. Full variable domain (missing parts from reference TRBV7-8 and TRBJ1-1): GAGVSQSPRYKVAKRGQDVALRCDPISGHVSLFWYQQALGQGPEFLTYFQNEAQLDKSGLPSDRFFAERPEGSVSTLKIQRTQQEDSAVYLCASSFGARDTEAFFGQGTRLTVV.

This chain connects TRBV28 to TRBJ2-5, with a possible D match to TRBD1 (6 bases). The length of the CDR3 is 14 residues. Trimming took off 6 bases at V and 7 bases at J, with 18 bases between the two ends. In germline, CDR1 is MDHEN, CDR2 SYDVKM. The chain's CDR3 is CASRVDRSRGTQYF. The CDR3 DNA is TGTGCCAGCAGAGTAGACAGGTCAAGAGGGACCCAGTACTTC.

This chain joins TRBV18 and TRBJ2-2; 7 positions agree with TRBD1. Germline V CDR1 and CDR2: KGHSH, LQKENI. V was pared by 8 bases and J by 0 bases, with 6 bases of the junction left unmatched. The CDR3 loop spans 15 amino acids. CDR3 region: CASQRTGTNTGELFF. Here the CDR3 DNA reads TGTGCCAGCCAGAGGACAGGCACGAACACCGGGGAGCTGTTTTTT.

The chain couples TRBV19 to TRBJ1-5; TRBD1 aligns across 7 bases. V lost 5 bases, J lost 3 bases, and 10 bases stayed unmatched. The germline gives CDR1 LNHDA, CDR2 SQIVND (reference sequence). This CDR3 comprises 16 residues. The CDR3 sequence: CASSPRPGQVNQPQHF. The CDR3 nucleotides are TGTGCCAGTAGTCCTCGCCCTGGACAGGTCAATCAGCCCCAGCATTTT.

About this clone: A read error may produce the germline difference seen at one junction end. This chain connects TRBV7-7 to TRBJ2-3, with D possibly matching TRBD2 (5 bases). The CDR3 spans 13 residues. CDR1 and CDR2 from the germline V gene are SSHAT and FNYEAQ (reference sequence). The CDR3 nucleotides are TGTGCTAGCAGCCTCGAAGCCGGGAATACGCAGTATTTT. Translation gives CASSLEAGNTQYF.

This clone was counted a single time. The chain joins TRBV6-5 to TRBJ1-1; 7 bases are shared with TRBD1. Trimming took 8 bases from V and 3 from J; bases not matched to a gene: 6. Germline CDR1 MNHEY, CDR2 SVGAGI. The CDR3 runs to 13 residues. For the CDR3, the DNA is TGTGCCAGCCGGGACAGCAGGTACACTGAAGCTTTCTTT. Translated, it gives CASRDSRYTEAFF.

This chain joins TRBV6-6 and TRBJ2-7, with 8 nucleotides matching TRBD1. Germline V gene lookup returns CDR1 MNHNY and CDR2 SVGAGI (reference sequence). The junction had 9 bases not matched to a gene; V was cut back by 6 bases and J by 2 bases. This CDR3 is 15 amino acids long. This CDR3 reads CASSPGQGPPYEQYF. CDR3 coding DNA: TGTGCCAGCAGCCCCGGACAGGGACCCCCCTACGAGCAGTACTTC.

This clone occurred a few times. The chain joins TRBV5-1 to TRBJ2-7; 7 bases are a match to TRBD1. Germline V gene sequence: CDR1 SGHRS, CDR2 YFSETQ. The J segment lost 5 bases and the V segment lost 4 bases, leaving 15 bases of the junction unmatched. The CDR3 sequence is 16 residues long. Here the CDR3 DNA reads TGCGCCAGCAGCACAGTCTACAGGGGAGTCCGCAACGAGCAGTACTTC. This sequence encodes CASSTVYRGVRNEQYF.

J is TRBJ2-7 and V is TRBV11-3; TRBD1 might be the D (6 bases). Germline assignment: CDR1 SGHNT and CDR2 YENEEA. The CDR3 has 14 residues. V lost 2 bases, J lost 3 bases, and 11 bases lay in between. The CDR3 loop reads CASSLRGYFYEQYF. The CDR3 bases are TGTGCCAGCAGCTTAAGGGGGTATTTCTACGAGCAGTACTTC.

A few counts support this clone. The genes are TRBV18 and TRBJ1-1, with D tentatively TRBD1 (5 bases). V shed 2 bases and J shed 1 base, with 14 bases lying between them. The CDR3 consists of 16 residues. Germline V gives CDR1 KGHSH, CDR2 LQKENI. The CDR3 here is CASSPGGGIRNTEAFF. The CDR3 nucleotides are TGTGCCAGCTCACCAGGCGGGGGGATAAGGAACACTGAAGCTTTCTTT. Filled out from reference TRBV18 and TRBJ1-1, the complete variable domain reads NAGVMQNPRHLVRRRGQEARLRCSPMKGHSHVYWYRQLPEEGLKFMVYLQKENIIDESGMPKERFSAEFPKEGPSILRIQQVVRGDSAAYFCASSPGGGIRNTEAFFGQGTRLTVV.

The genes are TRBV11-2 and TRBJ2-3; the D is unclear. CDR3 size: 14 residues. Germline lookup yields CDR1 SGHAT and CDR2 FQNNGV. V was trimmed by 5 bases and J by 3 bases, leaving 12 bases between them. The CDR3 DNA reads TGTGCCAGCAGCCCCGTTTTGACTACAGATACGCAGTATTTT. Amino acids: CASSPVLTTDTQYF.

The CDR3 bases are TGTGCCAGCAGTTCAGGGGTGTTGGGAAACACCATATATTTT. Its protein is CASSSGVLGNTIYF. This chain joins TRBV7-2 and TRBJ1-3; weak D call: TRBD1 (6 bases). CDR3 length: 14 amino acids. V was cut by 6 bases and J by 4 bases, with 13 bases left in between. Per germline, CDR1 SGHTA and CDR2 FQGNSA. The whole variable domain, remainder taken from reference TRBV7-2 and TRBJ1-3, is GAGVSQSPSNKVTEKGKDVELRCDPISGHTALYWYRQSLGQGLEFLIYFQGNSAPDKSGLPSDRFSAERTGGSVSTLTIQRTQQEDSAVYLCASSSGVLGNTIYFGEGSWLTVV.

The gene calls are TRBV7-2 and TRBJ1-2; tentatively, D is TRBD1 (5 bases). Germline-derived CDR1 and CDR2 are SGHTA and FQGNSA. Trimming shortened V by 4 bases and J by 2 bases, and 11 bases separated the two germline ends. The CDR3 is 14 amino acids. DNA of the CDR3: TGTGCCAGCAGCTATCTTTGGGGCAACTATGGCTACACCTTC. It is translated as CASSYLWGNYGYTF.

This chain links TRBV7-2 with TRBJ2-5; TRBD1 is a possible D gene (6 bases). CDR3 length equals 14 residues. Per germline, CDR1 SGHTA and CDR2 FQGNSA. The ends were cut back, 3 bases at V and 5 bases at J, with 13 bases in the middle. The CDR3 is CASSFNRELETQYF. The DNA for the CDR3 is TGTGCCAGCAGCTTCAACAGGGAATTGGAGACCCAGTACTTC. The variable domain in full, with the rest retrieved from reference TRBV7-2 and TRBJ2-5, is GAGVSQSPSNKVTEKGKDVELRCDPISGHTALYWYRQSLGQGLEFLIYFQGNSAPDKSGLPSDRFSAERTGGSVSTLTIQRTQQEDSAVYLCASSFNRELETQYFGPGTRLLVL.

V gene TRBV5-4 combines with J gene TRBJ2-6; no definite D call. This CDR3 contains 17 residues. Trimming shortened V by 0 bases and J by 0 bases, and 10 bases separated the two germline ends. Germline V gene data show CDR1 as SGHNT and CDR2 as YYREEE (reference sequence). The CDR3 region has the DNA TGTGCCAGCAGCTTGGGTCAGGTGCCCTCTGGGGCCAACGTCCTGACTTTC. This codes for CASSLGQVPSGANVLTF.

This clone has a single count. This chain joins TRBV29-1 and TRBJ1-1; 8 bases align to TRBD1. This CDR3 comprises 14 residues. V shed 3 bases, J shed 4 bases, and the junction held 7 bases outside the gene matches. The germline V gene encodes CDR1 SQVTM and CDR2 ANQGSEA. The CDR3 nucleotides read TGCAGCGTTGACATGGCAGGGGGCCTCACTGAAGCTTTCTTT. Encoded protein: CSVDMAGGLTEAFF.

Remarks on this clone: At one end the junction does not follow the germline gene, possibly because of a read error. The CDR3 DNA sequence: TGTGCTAGCAGCCGGGGGACAGGAGGGAATGAAAAACTGTTTTTT. Translation gives CASSRGTGGNEKLFF. The V and J genes are TRBV7-7 and TRBJ1-4; 8 positions agree with TRBD1. Germline V lookup: CDR1 SSHAT, CDR2 FNYEAQ (reference sequence). The CDR3 sequence is 15 residues long.

This clone showed up just a few times. The chain has TRBV29-1 and TRBJ1-5, with 10 nucleotides matching TRBD1. This CDR3 is built from 14 residues. Germline values: CDR1 SQVTM, CDR2 ANQGSEA. V dropped 6 bases and J dropped 2; count of bases not matched to a gene: 4. The CDR3 DNA reads TGCAGCGTGGGACAGGGGCTGGGCAATCAGCCCCAGCATTTT. Translating it yields CSVGQGLGNQPQHF. The variable domain in full, completed from reference TRBV29-1 and TRBJ1-5, reads SAVISQKPSRDICQRGTSLTIQCQVDSQVTMMFWYRQQPGQSLTLIATANQGSEATYESGFVIDKFPISRPNLTFSTLTVSNMSPEDSSIYLCSVGQGLGNQPQHFGDGTRLSIL.